The sequence of this T cell receptor beta chain was determined in a study of T-cell memory formation after mild COVID-19. TCRdb re-called the 5' RACE reads through MiXCR, storing one row per CDR3 protein. There are approximately 560,000 distinct CDR3 sequences in the sample; about 18% occur only once, and less than 10% lies in the top ten. Germline CDR1 is LGHNA and CDR2 is YNFKEQ. The germline V and J ends were trimmed by 10 bases and 4 bases, with 19 bases remaining between them. The length of the CDR3 is 14 residues. This TCR came from an adult woman who had mild COVID-19 (a few samples of this study predate the infection). Cell type and time point are not known. Sequenced sample: PBMCs or a T cell subset sorted from them (not recorded which). The genes are TRBV4-2 and TRBJ1-2; maybe TRBD1 (5 bases). The CDR3 region is CATKGTGSLYGYTF. The DNA of the CDR3 is TGTGCCACCAAAGGGACGGGATCCCTCTATGGCTACACCTTC.